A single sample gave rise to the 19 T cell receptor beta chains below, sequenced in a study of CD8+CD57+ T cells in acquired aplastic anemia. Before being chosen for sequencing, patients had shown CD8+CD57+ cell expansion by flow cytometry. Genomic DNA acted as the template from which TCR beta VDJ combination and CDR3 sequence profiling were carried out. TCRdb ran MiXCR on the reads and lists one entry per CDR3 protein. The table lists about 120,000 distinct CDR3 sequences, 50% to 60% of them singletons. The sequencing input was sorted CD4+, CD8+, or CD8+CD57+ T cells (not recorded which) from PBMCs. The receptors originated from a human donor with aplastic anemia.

The CDR3 spells CASSSAGSSGNTIYF. DNA for the CDR3: TGTGCCAGTAGTTCGGCGGGGAGCTCTGGAAACACCATATATTTT. The rearrangement links TRBV19 to TRBJ1-3; the D is unclear. The germline V gene has CDR1 LNHDA and CDR2 SQIVND (reference sequence). The CDR3 is 15 amino acids. Between the trimmed V and J ends, which lost 5 bases and 0 bases, there was a span of 11 bases.

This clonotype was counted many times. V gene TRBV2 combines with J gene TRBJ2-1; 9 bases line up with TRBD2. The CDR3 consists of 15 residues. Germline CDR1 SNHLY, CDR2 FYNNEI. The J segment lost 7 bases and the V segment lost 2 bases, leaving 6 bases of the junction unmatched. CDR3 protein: CASSEFSGSENEQFF. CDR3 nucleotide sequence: TGTGCCAGCAGTGAATTTAGCGGGAGTGAAAATGAGCAGTTCTTC.

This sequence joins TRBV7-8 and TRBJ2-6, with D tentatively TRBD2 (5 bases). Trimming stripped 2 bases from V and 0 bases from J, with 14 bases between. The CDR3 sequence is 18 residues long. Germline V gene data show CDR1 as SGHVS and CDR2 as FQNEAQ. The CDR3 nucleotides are TGTGCCAGCAGCTTATTCGGACTCACGAGCTCTGGGGCCAACGTCCTGACTTTC. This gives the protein CASSLFGLTSSGANVLTF.

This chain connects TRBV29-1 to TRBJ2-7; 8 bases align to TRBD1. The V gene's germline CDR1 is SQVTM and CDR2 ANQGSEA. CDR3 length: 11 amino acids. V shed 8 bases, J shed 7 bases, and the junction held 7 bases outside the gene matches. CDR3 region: CSSGQAGEQYF. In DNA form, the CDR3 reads TGCAGCTCGGGACAGGCTGGAGAGCAGTACTTC.

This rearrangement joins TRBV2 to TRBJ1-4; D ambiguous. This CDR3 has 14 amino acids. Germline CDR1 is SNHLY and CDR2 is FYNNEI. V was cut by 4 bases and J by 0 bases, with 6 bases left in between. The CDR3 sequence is CASSGVTTNEKLFF. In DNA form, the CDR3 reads TGTGCCAGCAGTGGGGTAACAACTAATGAAAAACTGTTTTTT.

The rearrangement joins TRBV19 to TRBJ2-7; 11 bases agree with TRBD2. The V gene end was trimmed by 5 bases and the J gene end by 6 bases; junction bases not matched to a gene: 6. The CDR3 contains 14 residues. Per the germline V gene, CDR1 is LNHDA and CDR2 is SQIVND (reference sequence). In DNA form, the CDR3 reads TGTGCCAGTAGTGTAGCGGGAGGGCCAATCGAGCAGTACTTC. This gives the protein CASSVAGGPIEQYF.

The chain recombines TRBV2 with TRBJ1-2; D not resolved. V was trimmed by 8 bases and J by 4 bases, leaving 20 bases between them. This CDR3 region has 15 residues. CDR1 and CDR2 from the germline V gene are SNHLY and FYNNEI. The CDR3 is CASPRFGRKGYGYTF. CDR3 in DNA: TGTGCCAGCCCCCGATTCGGCAGGAAGGGCTATGGCTACACCTTC. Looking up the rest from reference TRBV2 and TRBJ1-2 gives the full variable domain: EPEVTQTPSHQVTQMGQEVILRCVPISNHLYFYWYRQILGQKVEFLVSFYNNEISEKSEIFDDQFSVERPDGSNFTLKIRSTKLEDSAMYFCASPRFGRKGYGYTFGSGTRLTVV.

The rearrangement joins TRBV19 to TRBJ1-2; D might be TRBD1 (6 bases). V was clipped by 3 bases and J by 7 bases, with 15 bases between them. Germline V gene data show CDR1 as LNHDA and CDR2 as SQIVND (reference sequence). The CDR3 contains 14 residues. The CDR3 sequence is CASSIGTGHSGYTF. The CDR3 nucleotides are TGTGCCAGTAGTATCGGGACGGGACACTCTGGCTACACCTTC.

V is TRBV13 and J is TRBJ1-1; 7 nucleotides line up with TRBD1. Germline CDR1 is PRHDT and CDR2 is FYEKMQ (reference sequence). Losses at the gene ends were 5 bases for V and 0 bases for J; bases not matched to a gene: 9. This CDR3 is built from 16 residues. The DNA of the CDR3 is TGTGCCAGCAGCATGACAGGGAGCGACTTGAACACTGAAGCTTTCTTT. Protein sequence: CASSMTGSDLNTEAFF.

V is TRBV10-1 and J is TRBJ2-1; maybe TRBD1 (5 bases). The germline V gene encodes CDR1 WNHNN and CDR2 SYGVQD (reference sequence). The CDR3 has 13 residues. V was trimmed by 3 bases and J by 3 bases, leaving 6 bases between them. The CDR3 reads CASSEGHYNEQFF. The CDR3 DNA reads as TGCGCCAGCAGTGAAGGACACTACAATGAGCAGTTCTTC.

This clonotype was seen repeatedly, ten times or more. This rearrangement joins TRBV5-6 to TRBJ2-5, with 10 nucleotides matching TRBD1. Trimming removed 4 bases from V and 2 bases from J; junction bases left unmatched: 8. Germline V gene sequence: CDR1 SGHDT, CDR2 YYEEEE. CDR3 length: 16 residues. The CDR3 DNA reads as TGTGCCAGCAGCGCCCGGGACAGGGGTGGGCAAGAGACCCAGTACTTC. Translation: CASSARDRGGQETQYF. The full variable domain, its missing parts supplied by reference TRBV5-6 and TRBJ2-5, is DAGVTQSPTHLIKTRGQQVTLRCSPKSGHDTVSWYQQALGQGPQFIFQYYEEEERQRGNFPDRFSGHQFPNYSSELNVNALLLGDSALYLCASSARDRGGQETQYFGPGTRLLVL.

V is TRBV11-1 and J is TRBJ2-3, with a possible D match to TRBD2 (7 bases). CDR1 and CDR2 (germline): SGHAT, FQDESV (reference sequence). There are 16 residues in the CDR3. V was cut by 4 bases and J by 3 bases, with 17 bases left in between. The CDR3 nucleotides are TGTGCCAGCAGCTCCCGGCCAGGGGAGGGTACAGATACGCAGTATTTT. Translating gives CASSSRPGEGTDTQYF.

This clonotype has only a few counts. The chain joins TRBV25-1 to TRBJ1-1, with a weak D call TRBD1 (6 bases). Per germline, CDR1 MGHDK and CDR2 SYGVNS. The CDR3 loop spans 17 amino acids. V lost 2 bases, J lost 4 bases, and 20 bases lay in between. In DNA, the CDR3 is TGTGCCAGCAGTGAAGGTCGGGGGCGCGCATTGGTCACTGAAGCTTTCTTT. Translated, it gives CASSEGRGRALVTEAFF.

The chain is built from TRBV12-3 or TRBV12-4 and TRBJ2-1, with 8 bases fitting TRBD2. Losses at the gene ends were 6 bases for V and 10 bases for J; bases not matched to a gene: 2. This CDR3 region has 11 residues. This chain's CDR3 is CASRIAGEQFF. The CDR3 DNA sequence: TGTGCCAGCAGGATAGCGGGGGAGCAGTTCTTC.

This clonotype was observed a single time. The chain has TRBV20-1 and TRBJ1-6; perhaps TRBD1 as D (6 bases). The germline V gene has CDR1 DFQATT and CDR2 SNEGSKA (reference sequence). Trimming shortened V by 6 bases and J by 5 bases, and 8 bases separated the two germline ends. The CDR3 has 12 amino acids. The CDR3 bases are TGCAGTGCGGGGACAAATAATTCACCCCTCCACTTT. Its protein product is CSAGTNNSPLHF.

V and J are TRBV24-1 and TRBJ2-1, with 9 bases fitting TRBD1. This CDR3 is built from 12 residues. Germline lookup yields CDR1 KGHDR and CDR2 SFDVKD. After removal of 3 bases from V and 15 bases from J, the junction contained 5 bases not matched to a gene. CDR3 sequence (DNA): TGTGCCACCAGTGATCCTGGACAGGGGTGGTTCTTC. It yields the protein CATSDPGQGWFF.

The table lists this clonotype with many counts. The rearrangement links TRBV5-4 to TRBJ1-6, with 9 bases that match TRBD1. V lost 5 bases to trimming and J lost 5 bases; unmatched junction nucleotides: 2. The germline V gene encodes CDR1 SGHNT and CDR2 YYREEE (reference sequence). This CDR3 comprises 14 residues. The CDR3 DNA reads TGTGCCAGCAGGGACAGGGGAAATAATTCACCCCTCCACTTT. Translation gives CASRDRGNNSPLHF.

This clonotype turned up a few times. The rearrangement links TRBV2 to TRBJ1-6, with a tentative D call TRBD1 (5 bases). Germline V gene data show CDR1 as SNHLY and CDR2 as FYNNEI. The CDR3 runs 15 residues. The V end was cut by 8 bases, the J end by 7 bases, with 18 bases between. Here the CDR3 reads CASEGYGDGNSPLHF. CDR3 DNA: TGTGCCAGCGAGGGGTACGGGGATGGGAATTCACCCCTCCACTTT.

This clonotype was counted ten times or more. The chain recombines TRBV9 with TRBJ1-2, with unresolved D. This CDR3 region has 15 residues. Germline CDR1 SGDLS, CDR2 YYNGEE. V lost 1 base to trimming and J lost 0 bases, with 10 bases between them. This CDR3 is CASSVTPAANYGYTF. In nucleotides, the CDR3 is TGTGCCAGCAGCGTAACGCCGGCGGCTAACTATGGCTACACCTTC.